These 27 T cell receptor beta chains were sequenced from one sample in a study of cytomegalovirus exposure and HLA in healthy donors. The primer mix had 60 Vbeta and 13 Jbeta primers. Sequencing was performed with immunoSEQ multiplex PCR; in TCRdb, only in-frame clones are kept and a portion is missing. The data contain about 97,000 clones, roughly 73% of them singletons. The sequenced material came from PBMCs. Every receptor here comes from a man aged 35 to 55 in good health and CMV-seronegative.

The CDR3 spells CASSLVVGGGLGGYTF. The CDR3 DNA is TGTGCCAGCAGCTTAGTAGTGGGCGGGGGGCTAGGTGGCTACACCTTC. The chain carries TRBV7-9 and TRBJ1-2, with D perhaps matching TRBD1 (6 bases). Per the germline V gene, CDR1 is SEHNR and CDR2 is FQNEAQ (reference sequence). With 1 base removed from V and 7 bases from J, the gap between germline ends came to 19 bases. The CDR3 extends over 16 amino acids.

This clone came up a few times. This chain uses TRBV7-6 with TRBJ1-4, with D maybe TRBD1 (6 bases). CDR1 is SGHVS and CDR2 is FNYEAQ in the germline V gene. The CDR3 has 15 residues. Trimming left V 3 bases short and J 4 bases short, with 12 bases between. This chain's CDR3 is CASSLQGSGNEKLFF. The CDR3, as DNA: TGTGCCAGCAGCTTGCAGGGGAGCGGTAATGAAAAACTGTTTTTT.

The rearrangement uses TRBV6-1 and TRBJ1-4; D perhaps matches TRBD1 (5 bases). V gave up 3 bases and J gave up 7 bases, with 15 bases separating them. The germline gives CDR1 MNHNS, CDR2 SASEGT. The CDR3 length is 15 residues. CDR3: CASSEQGEAGEKLFF. The CDR3 coding sequence is TGTGCCAGCAGTGAGCAAGGGGAGGCGGGTGAAAAACTGTTTTTT.

This chain connects TRBV19 to TRBJ2-5, with 14 bases fitting TRBD2. Looked up from germline, CDR1 is LNHDA and CDR2 is SQIVND (reference sequence). CDR3 length: 14 residues. Trimming cost V 7 bases and J 4 bases; bases outside gene matches: 2. The CDR3: CASTGLAGAETQYF. CDR3 DNA: TGTGCCAGTACGGGACTAGCGGGGGCAGAGACCCAGTACTTC.

V and J are TRBV9 and TRBJ2-1; D is uncertain. V was trimmed by 1 base and J by 7 bases, leaving 6 bases between them. The V gene's germline CDR1 is SGDLS and CDR2 YYNGEE. This CDR3 spans 12 amino acids. The DNA of the CDR3 is TGTGCCAGCAGCGTACCCAGGAATGAGCAGTTCTTC. This sequence encodes CASSVPRNEQFF. Full variable domain (outside the CDR3, taken from reference TRBV9 and TRBJ2-1): DSGVTQTPKHLITATGQRVTLRCSPRSGDLSVYWYQQSLDQGLQFLIQYYNGEERAKGNILERFSAQQFPDLHSELNLSSLELGDSALYFCASSVPRNEQFFGPGTRLTVL.

J is TRBJ1-1 and V is TRBV7-9; tentative D call: TRBD1 (5 bases). The V end was cut by 1 base, the J end by 7 bases, with 7 bases between. In germline, CDR1 is SEHNR, CDR2 FQNEAQ (reference sequence). This CDR3 contains 12 residues. CDR3 in DNA: TGTGCCAGCAGCTTAGGACAGCTTGAAGCTTTCTTT. Residues: CASSLGQLEAFF.

The V and J genes are TRBV6-1 and TRBJ2-7, with TRBD1 identical over 10 bases. J gave up 7 bases and V 6 bases, and 9 bases lay outside the gene matches. Per germline, CDR1 MNHNS and CDR2 SASEGT. The CDR3 totals 14 residues. This CDR3 reads CASRLTGGLREQYF. The CDR3 coding sequence is TGTGCCAGCAGGTTGACAGGGGGCTTAAGGGAGCAGTACTTC.

The J gene is TRBJ1-6, the V gene TRBV28; 7 bases are shared with TRBD1. Germline-derived CDR1 and CDR2 are MDHEN and SYDVKM. There are 16 residues in the CDR3. V trimming: 5 bases; J trimming: 5 bases; junction bases outside the gene matches: 9. The chain's CDR3 is CASSPTGLLNNSPLHF. In nucleotides, the CDR3 is TGTGCCAGCAGTCCGACAGGGCTTCTTAATAATTCACCCCTCCACTTT.

The chain employs TRBV5-6 and TRBJ2-1, with 13 bases fitting TRBD2. Looked up from germline, CDR1 is SGHDT and CDR2 is YYEEEE. This CDR3 contains 16 residues. After removal of 1 base from V and 2 bases from J, the junction contained 0 bases not matched to a gene. Here the CDR3 reads CASSLTSGGAYNEQFF. For the CDR3, the DNA is TGTGCCAGCAGCTTGACTAGCGGGGGGGCCTACAATGAGCAGTTCTTC.

The genes are TRBV15 and TRBJ1-5, with D possibly TRBD1 on 5 matching bases. Germline V gene lookup returns CDR1 LNHNV and CDR2 YYDKDF (reference sequence). The V and J ends lost 7 bases and 3 bases respectively, with 13 bases between them. This CDR3 spans 14 amino acids. The CDR3 bases are TGTGCCACCACACCTCAGGGAATCAATCAGCCCCAGCATTTT. It codes for CATTPQGINQPQHF.

This chain connects TRBV29-1 to TRBJ1-2; 8 bases align to TRBD1. V lost 0 bases and J lost 8; bases outside the gene matches: 5. The CDR3 is made up of 13 amino acids. From germline, CDR1 is SQVTM and CDR2 ANQGSEA. CDR3: CSVEDPRTGGYTF. The DNA for the CDR3 is TGCAGCGTTGAAGATCCCCGGACAGGGGGCTACACCTTC. Based on the CDR3 plus reference TRBV29-1 and TRBJ1-2, the full variable domain is SAVISQKPSRDICQRGTSLTIQCQVDSQVTMMFWYRQQPGQSLTLIATANQGSEATYESGFVIDKFPISRPNLTFSTLTVSNMSPEDSSIYLCSVEDPRTGGYTFGSGTRLTVV.

V is TRBV5-1 and J is TRBJ2-3, with 8 positions matching TRBD2. The CDR3 has 14 amino acids. V was clipped by 0 bases and J by 6 bases; unmatched bases: 3. The germline V gene has CDR1 SGHRS and CDR2 YFSETQ. CDR3 bases: TGCGCCAGCAGCTTGGCCGGGGGGGAGGATACGCAGTATTTT. Protein: CASSLAGGEDTQYF. The whole variable domain, filled in from reference TRBV5-1 and TRBJ2-3, reads KAGVTQTPRYLIKTRGQQVTLSCSPISGHRSVSWYQQTPGQGLQFLFEYFSETQRNKGNFPGRFSGRQFSNSRSEMNVSTLELGDSALYLCASSLAGGEDTQYFGPGTRLTVL.

As DNA, the CDR3 is TGTGCCAGCAGCTTTTCCGGACATTATTCACCCCTCCACTTT. This codes for CASSFSGHYSPLHF. The rearrangement links TRBV7-8 to TRBJ1-6, with D possibly matching TRBD1 (5 bases). Trimming shortened V by 3 bases and J by 8 bases, and 11 bases separated the two germline ends. CDR3 length equals 14 residues. Germline CDR1 reads SGHVS; CDR2 reads FQNEAQ. Filled out from reference TRBV7-8 and TRBJ1-6, the complete variable domain reads GAGVSQSPRYKVAKRGQDVALRCDPISGHVSLFWYQQALGQGPEFLTYFQNEAQLDKSGLPSDRFFAERPEGSVSTLKIQRTQQEDSAVYLCASSFSGHYSPLHFGNGTRLTVT.

J is TRBJ1-4 and V is TRBV12-2; the DNA was not compared with TRBD1, the D call given in the table. TRBV12-2 is an annotated pseudogene. The CDR3 is 19 residues long. CDR3 amino acids: CASRLADREPLRRNEKLFF. DNA for the CDR3: TGTGCAAGTCGCTTAGCGGACAGGGAGCCTTTAAGGCGGAATGAAAAACTGTTTTTT.

This clone was counted a few times. The V call is TRBV7-9, the J call TRBJ2-3; a weak D match, TRBD2 (6 bases). The CDR3 runs 15 residues. Germline V CDR1 and CDR2: SEHNR, FQNEAQ (reference sequence). Trimming left V 5 bases short and J 3 bases short, with 15 bases between. CDR3 DNA: TGTGCCAGCAGCAGGTTAGCGGTAATTACAGATACGCAGTATTTT. It codes for CASSRLAVITDTQYF.

The V gene is TRBV4-1, the J gene TRBJ1-1, with a tentative D call TRBD1 (6 bases). The CDR3 is made up of 15 amino acids. Germline V gene data show CDR1 as MGHRA and CDR2 as YSYEKL. The V and J ends lost 3 bases and 4 bases respectively, with 15 bases between them. CDR3 nucleotides: TGCGCCAGCAGCCAGGCACCAGGGGCCGCCACTGAAGCTTTCTTT. Its translation is CASSQAPGAATEAFF.

The gene calls are TRBV9 and TRBJ2-7; D not resolved. This CDR3 has 15 residues. V lost 3 bases, J lost 9 bases, and 22 bases lay in between. Per the germline V gene, CDR1 is SGDLS and CDR2 is YYNGEE. The DNA of the CDR3 is TGTGCCAGCAGCGGATCGGTGACAAAAACCCCCCGGCAGTACGTC. This sequence encodes CASSGSVTKTPRQYV.

The DNA of the CDR3 is TGCAGCGACGGACATACGAACACTGAAGCTTTCTTT. Translating gives CSDGHTNTEAFF. V is TRBV29-1 and J is TRBJ1-1; TRBD1 is a possible D gene (5 bases). CDR3 length: 12 residues. The germline V gene encodes CDR1 SQVTM and CDR2 ANQGSEA. V shed 7 bases and J shed 1 base, with 10 bases lying between them.

This clone has only a few counts. This chain uses TRBV7-6 with TRBJ2-1; D may be TRBD2 (6 bases). The CDR3 length is 16 residues. V gave up 6 bases and J gave up 8 bases, with 23 bases separating them. Germline V lookup: CDR1 SGHVS, CDR2 FNYEAQ. CDR3 amino acids: CASSTIAAGRIYEQFF. The CDR3 DNA sequence: TGTGCCAGCAGTACCATAGCGGCGGGGCGTATCTATGAGCAGTTCTTC.

V and J are TRBV30 and TRBJ2-2; 9 bases agree with TRBD1. CDR3 length equals 14 residues. The germline V gene encodes CDR1 GTSNPN and CDR2 SVGIG (reference sequence). Germline trimming cut 0 bases from V and 6 bases from J; bases unmatched to any gene: 2. As DNA, the CDR3 is TGTGCCTGGAGTGTGACAGGGGGTCCCGGGGAGCTGTTTTTT. This encodes CAWSVTGGPGELFF.

The V and J genes are TRBV7-3 and TRBJ2-3; D remains unclear. From germline, CDR1 is SGHTA and CDR2 FQGTGA. V lost 1 base and J lost 4, with 12 bases in between. The CDR3 spans 15 residues. The CDR3 sequence is CASSLSGQRSDTQYF. CDR3 DNA sequence: TGTGCCAGCAGCTTAAGTGGTCAGCGCTCAGATACGCAGTATTTT.

V gene TRBV2 combines with J gene TRBJ2-7, with 11 nucleotides matching TRBD1. This CDR3 spans 16 amino acids. J lost 6 bases, V lost 6 bases, and 13 bases had no gene match. In germline, CDR1 is SNHLY, CDR2 FYNNEI. CDR3 DNA: TGTGCCAGCAGGCTGGGACAGGGGGTCTACGTTTTCGAGCAGTACTTC. Its translation is CASRLGQGVYVFEQYF.

V and J are TRBV23-1 and TRBJ2-3; 8 bases are a match to TRBD2. TRBV23-1 falls under the ORF class, with uncertain function. CDR3 length: 15 residues. Trimming took 11 bases from V and 5 from J; bases not matched to a gene: 15. The CDR3 protein is CARVGLAFGEDTQYF. CDR3 in DNA: TGCGCCCGAGTCGGACTAGCATTTGGGGAAGATACGCAGTATTTT.

This clone came up once. The gene calls are TRBV6-1 and TRBJ2-7; maybe TRBD2 (6 bases). Trimming removed 1 base from V and 7 bases from J, with 8 bases in between. This CDR3 contains 12 residues. CDR1 and CDR2 (germline): MNHNS, SASEGT. This chain's CDR3 is CASSEGGVEQYF. As DNA, the CDR3 is TGTGCCAGCAGTGAAGGGGGGGTGGAGCAGTACTTC.

The gene calls are TRBV9 and TRBJ2-1; D possibly corresponds to TRBD2 (7 bases). The CDR3 has 15 amino acids. Per the germline V gene, CDR1 is SGDLS and CDR2 is YYNGEE. Between the trimmed V and J ends, which lost 3 bases and 8 bases, there was a span of 18 bases. The CDR3 DNA reads TGTGCCAGCAGCGCCCGGGGGGCAGGGTTCGATGAGCAGTTCTTC. It codes for CASSARGAGFDEQFF.

DNA for the CDR3: TGTGCCAGCAGTGACGGGGTCTACAATGAGCAGTTCTTC. Translation gives CASSDGVYNEQFF. The chain uses TRBV2 and TRBJ2-1, with D perhaps matching TRBD2 (5 bases). V was cut by 3 bases and J by 3 bases, with 6 bases left in between. Germline V gives CDR1 SNHLY, CDR2 FYNNEI. This CDR3 has 13 amino acids.

The chain recombines TRBV6-1 with TRBJ1-2; 7 positions match TRBD1. The CDR3 has 13 residues. Germline trimming cut 10 bases from V and 0 bases from J; bases unmatched to any gene: 5. Looked up from germline, CDR1 is MNHNS and CDR2 is SASEGT. CDR3 protein: CATSRGANYGYTF. CDR3 DNA: TGTGCCACCAGCAGGGGGGCTAACTATGGCTACACCTTC.